This T cell receptor (beta chain) stems from a study of blood T cell repertoires in COVID-19. Study summary: In each case, the material was cDNA or gDNA derived from T cells, B-cell-depleted T cells, or PBMCs.

As handled by the study authors: Amplifying reference gene primers gave estimates of nucleated cell counts. Measured with immunoSEQ multiplex PCR; TCRdb has only the in-frame clones, and not every one. That table is the source of V, J and clone size, and D and trimming were worked out from the DNA. Of roughly 410,000 clones in the sample, about 87% are singletons; the top ten hold about 2%. The Seattle patients, enrolled during active infection, were followed longitudinally. Sequenced sample: peripheral blood. The receptor comes from a woman aged 60-75 years with COVID-19, enrolled during active disease.

DNA of the CDR3: TGTGCCAGCAGTTACGGTCTAGCGGGGTCCTACGAGCAGTACTTC. Translation: CASSYGLAGSYEQYF. V usage is TRBV6-2 or TRBV6-3 and J usage is TRBJ2-7, with 9 bases lining up with TRBD2. The CDR3 has 15 amino acids. Germline trimming cut 2 bases from V and 1 base from J; bases unmatched to any gene: 3. CDR1 is MNHEY, CDR2 SVGEGT, per germline.